Following are 21 T cell receptor beta chains from one sample sequenced in a study of CD8 T cells in ankylosing spondylitis. No antigen has been assigned to these receptors. Whole-study findings and limits: One TCR beta motif, made up of roughly eight highly homologous variants, appeared characteristic of ankylosing spondylitis blood.

TCRdb called the 5' RACE reads again in MiXCR, with one record for every CDR3 protein. This sample yields about 540,000 distinct CDR3 sequences, of which about an eighth are seen a single time; about 6.5% belongs to the top ten. Sequencing used blood, either unsorted or a sorted T cell fraction (not recorded which). These receptors were taken from a male donor with ankylosing spondylitis.

This clonotype has more than one count but fewer than ten. The rearrangement links TRBV7-9 to TRBJ1-4; D might be TRBD1 (6 bases). Trimming took off 7 bases at V and 4 bases at J, with 19 bases between the two ends. The germline CDR1 and CDR2 sequences are SEHNR and FQNEAQ (reference sequence). This CDR3 has 16 residues. CDR3 sequence: CASTSGMDRLNEKLFF. In nucleotides, the CDR3 is TGTGCCAGCACCTCGGGGATGGACAGACTTAATGAAAAACTGTTTTTT.

The J gene is TRBJ2-5, the V gene TRBV5-8; D not certain. The CDR3 runs to 13 residues. Trimming cost V 7 bases and J 4 bases, with 14 bases left between them. From germline, CDR1 is SGHTS and CDR2 YDEGEE. CDR3 bases: TGTGCCAGCGGGTCCGGCTTAAGAGAGACCCAGTACTTC. Its protein product is CASGSGLRETQYF. Looking up the rest from reference TRBV5-8 and TRBJ2-5 gives the full variable domain: EAGVTQSPTHLIKTRGQQATLRCSPISGHTSVYWYQQALGLGLQFLLWYDEGEERNRGNFPPRFSGRQFPNYSSELNVNALELEDSALYLCASGSGLRETQYFGPGTRLLVL.

The chain couples TRBV3-1 to TRBJ2-2, with D uncertain. Germline CDR1 reads LGHDT; CDR2 reads YNNKEL (reference sequence). V was trimmed by 5 bases and J by 6 bases, leaving 10 bases between them. The CDR3 contains 13 residues. CDR3 in DNA: TGTGCCAGCAGCTACACCCGGTCCGGGGAGCTGTTTTTT. Protein: CASSYTRSGELFF.

The chain employs TRBV20-1 and TRBJ1-1, with 12 bases fitting TRBD1. The germline gives CDR1 DFQATT, CDR2 SNEGSKA (reference sequence). This CDR3 comprises 15 residues. The ends lost 0 bases at V and 11 bases at J; junction bases unmatched: 10. The CDR3 DNA follows: TGCAGTGCTAGAGATACCGGGACAGGGGGCTTGTGGGCTTTCTTT. As protein: CSARDTGTGGLWAFF.

In this sample, this clonotype turned up a few times. The chain employs TRBV10-2 and TRBJ2-3; D not certain. V lost 4 bases, J lost 4 bases, and 9 bases lay in between. Per germline, CDR1 WSHSY and CDR2 SAAADI. The CDR3 is 13 amino acids. CDR3 loop: CASSVREPDTQYF. CDR3 DNA sequence: TGCGCCAGCAGTGTGAGAGAACCAGATACGCAGTATTTT.

The chain couples TRBV5-1 to TRBJ2-1; 12 bases line up with TRBD1. V trimming: 0 bases; J trimming: 2 bases; junction bases outside the gene matches: 3. The CDR3 length is 17 residues. Germline CDR1 and CDR2: SGHRS and YFSETQ. This CDR3 reads CASSLGGTGGTYNEQFF. CDR3 sequence (DNA): TGCGCCAGCAGCTTGGGAGGGACAGGGGGCACCTACAATGAGCAGTTCTTC.

The rearrangement uses TRBV11-3 and TRBJ2-2; D uncertain. CDR1 is SGHNT and CDR2 is YENEEA in the germline V gene. This CDR3 has 12 residues. V was trimmed by 5 bases and J by 7 bases, leaving 8 bases between them. The CDR3 is CASSQRVGELFF. CDR3 nucleotides: TGTGCCAGCAGCCAAAGAGTCGGGGAGCTGTTTTTT.

J is TRBJ2-4 and V is TRBV5-1, with D tentatively TRBD2 (5 bases). The CDR3 extends over 14 amino acids. Germline V lookup: CDR1 SGHRS, CDR2 YFSETQ. With 8 bases removed from V and 6 bases from J, the gap between germline ends came to 18 bases. This CDR3 is CASSEWSGGNIQYF. Here the CDR3 DNA reads TGCGCCAGTAGCGAATGGTCGGGTGGAAACATTCAGTACTTC.

This clonotype has just a few counts. The chain employs TRBV29-1 and TRBJ2-2; tentative D call: TRBD2 (6 bases). Looked up from germline, CDR1 is SQVTM and CDR2 is ANQGSEA. The V end lost 3 bases, the J end lost 6 bases, and 11 bases lay between the germline ends. The CDR3 loop spans 13 amino acids. CDR3: CSVERRAPGELFF. The DNA of the CDR3 is TGCAGCGTTGAGAGGAGGGCCCCCGGGGAGCTGTTTTTT.

This chain uses TRBV5-4 with TRBJ2-3, with unresolved D. The V end lost 0 bases, the J end lost 4 bases, and 6 bases lay between the germline ends. This CDR3 is 13 amino acids long. Germline-derived CDR1 and CDR2 are SGHNT and YYREEE (reference sequence). The CDR3 is CASSLDASDTQYF. The CDR3 bases are TGTGCCAGCAGCTTGGATGCATCAGATACGCAGTATTTT.

Only a few counts were recorded for this clonotype. The genes are TRBV7-6 and TRBJ2-7, with TRBD2 matching 8 bases. V gave up 3 bases and J gave up 3 bases; unmatched junction bases: 4. The CDR3 has 14 amino acids. Germline CDR1 SGHVS, CDR2 FNYEAQ. This chain's CDR3 is CASSLIREGYEQYF. The CDR3 DNA is TGTGCCAGCAGCTTGATACGGGAGGGCTACGAGCAGTACTTC.

This clonotype has just a few counts. The rearrangement uses TRBV12-3 or TRBV12-4 and TRBJ2-1; D may be TRBD2 (5 bases). Trimming stripped 5 bases from V and 10 bases from J, with 12 bases between. The CDR3 length is 12 residues. The CDR3 region has the DNA TGTGCCAGCAGTCAGTTCGCGGGCGAGCAGTTCTTC. Translated: CASSQFAGEQFF.

The rearrangement uses TRBV20-1 and TRBJ2-5; maybe TRBD2 (5 bases). The CDR3 is 14 residues long. Germline CDR1 reads DFQATT; CDR2 reads SNEGSKA (reference sequence). With 0 bases removed from V and 6 bases from J, the gap between germline ends came to 14 bases. DNA of the CDR3: TGCAGTGCTAGAGATGACTATCTCATGCAGACCCAGTACTTC. Encoded protein: CSARDDYLMQTQYF.

This clonotype was found many times. This chain links TRBV6-2 or TRBV6-3 with TRBJ2-7; 7 positions match TRBD1. With 7 bases clipped from V and 0 bases from J, the junction kept 3 bases outside the gene matches. The CDR3 spans 13 residues. The V gene's germline CDR1 is MNHEY and CDR2 SVGEGT. The CDR3 nucleotides are TGTGCCAGCACCCGGGACAGCTCCTACGAGCAGTACTTC. This gives the protein CASTRDSSYEQYF.

This clonotype was observed many times. This chain connects TRBV7-9 to TRBJ2-7; the D is unclear. V lost 5 bases, J lost 3 bases, and 11 bases lay in between. Germline CDR1 and CDR2: SEHNR and FQNEAQ (reference sequence). The CDR3 totals 13 residues. CDR3 in DNA: TGTGCCAGCAGCCACGAAAATGGCTACGAGCAGTACTTC. Its protein product is CASSHENGYEQYF.

This chain joins TRBV11-1 and TRBJ2-6; the D gene is possibly TRBD2 (6 bases). The CDR3 runs to 19 residues. Trimming pared 3 bases from V and 3 bases from J, leaving 21 bases between. In germline, CDR1 is SGHAT, CDR2 FQDESV (reference sequence). Here the CDR3 DNA reads TGTGCCAGCAGCTTGGGGGGAACAGGCCTATTCGGTGGGGCCAACGTCCTGACTTTC. Its protein is CASSLGGTGLFGGANVLTF.

This clonotype has a handful of counts. The V and J genes are TRBV11-2 and TRBJ2-7; 7 positions agree with TRBD2. J was trimmed by 3 bases and V by 5 bases; bases with no gene match: 10. The CDR3 loop spans 15 amino acids. Germline-derived CDR1 and CDR2 are SGHAT and FQNNGV. DNA of the CDR3: TGTGCCAGCAGCCGCCGCGTTCTAGCGGACTACGAGCAGTACTTC. Translation: CASSRRVLADYEQYF. The variable domain in full, completed from reference TRBV11-2 and TRBJ2-7, reads EAGVAQSPRYKIIEKRQSVAFWCNPISGHATLYWYQQILGQGPKLLIQFQNNGVVDDSQLPKDRFSAERLKGVDSTLKIQPAKLEDSAVYLCASSRRVLADYEQYFGPGTRLTVT.

The rearrangement joins TRBV5-5 to TRBJ2-5; the match to TRBD2 covers 13 bases. Trimming removed 4 bases from V and 5 bases from J; junction bases left unmatched: 5. CDR1 is SGHKS, CDR2 YYEKEE, per germline (reference sequence). The CDR3 totals 15 residues. The CDR3 DNA sequence: TGTGCCAGCAGCCCGGGACTAGCGGGATTTGAGACCCAGTACTTC. It is translated as CASSPGLAGFETQYF.

The gene calls are TRBV14 and TRBJ2-1, with 9 bases fitting TRBD1. This CDR3 region has 17 residues. Germline CDR1 is SGHDN and CDR2 is FVKESK. V lost 0 bases to trimming and J lost 4 bases; unmatched junction nucleotides: 7. The CDR3 reads CASSQDYGTGQYNEQFF. DNA of the CDR3: TGTGCCAGCAGCCAAGATTACGGGACAGGGCAATACAATGAGCAGTTCTTC.

This clonotype was observed a handful of times. This sequence joins TRBV7-9 and TRBJ2-5, with a tentative D call TRBD2 (5 bases). This CDR3 comprises 15 residues. Trimming took off 4 bases at V and 4 bases at J, with 16 bases between the two ends. The V gene's germline CDR1 is SEHNR and CDR2 FQNEAQ (reference sequence). CDR3 residues: CASSSPGSEGETQYF. CDR3 nucleotide sequence: TGTGCCAGCAGCTCTCCTGGGAGCGAAGGAGAGACCCAGTACTTC.

This clonotype was seen only a few times. CDR3 sequence reads: CASSSLGGGNEKLFF. CDR3 sequence (DNA): TGTGCCAGCAGTTCCCTGGGGGGCGGGAATGAAAAACTGTTTTTT. The chain uses TRBV27 and TRBJ1-4, with D perhaps TRBD1 (6 bases). V gave up 4 bases and J gave up 5 bases, with 14 bases separating them. The CDR3 is 15 amino acids. From germline, CDR1 is MNHEY and CDR2 SMNVEV (reference sequence). Filled out from reference TRBV27 and TRBJ1-4, the complete variable domain reads EAQVTQNPRYLITVTGKKLTVTCSQNMNHEYMSWYRQDPGLGLRQIYYSMNVEVTDKGDVPEGYKVSRKEKRNFPLILESPSPNQTSLYFCASSSLGGGNEKLFFGSGTQLSVL.